These 8 T cell receptor beta chains came from one sample sequenced in a study of Ad26.COV2.S vaccination and SARS-CoV-2 variants. Treatment here: some 20 received Ad26.COV2.S at low or high dose, single or two shots; about 5 received placebo; per-sample allocation not given. The samples date from day 63 after the first vaccine or placebo injection. Assay: immunoSEQ multiplex PCR; the TCRdb copy retains only in-frame clones and omits some. Here the sample spans roughly 420,000 clones, approximately 89% being singletons. Specimen: peripheral blood, collected in a trial of Ad26.COV2.S vaccine versus placebo. These receptors originate from a person aged 18 to 59 who received the Ad26.COV2.S COVID-19 vaccine or a placebo.

This chain uses TRBV6-5 with TRBJ2-1, with D tentatively TRBD1 (6 bases). V lost 6 bases to trimming and J lost 0 bases, with 6 bases between them. CDR1 MNHEY and CDR2 SVGAGI come from the germline V gene. This CDR3 region has 13 residues. The CDR3 DNA reads TGTGCCAGCAGGGACAGCTCCTACAATGAGCAGTTCTTC. It encodes CASRDSSYNEQFF.

Of note for this clone: The sample contains more than one DNA sequence encoding this CDR3. The chain has TRBV7-6 and TRBJ2-3, with D possibly TRBD2 on 6 matching bases. This CDR3 has 14 amino acids. Germline V gene sequence: CDR1 SGHVS, CDR2 FNYEAQ. The V end was cut by 5 bases, the J end by 3 bases, with 12 bases between. The DNA of the CDR3 is TGTGCCAGCAGCCGAAGCGGGCCTACAGATACGCAGTATTTT. This sequence encodes CASSRSGPTDTQYF.

This rearrangement joins TRBV29-1 to TRBJ1-1; no clear D gene. V lost 7 bases and J 0 bases, leaving 6 bases between the germline ends. This CDR3 is built from 11 residues. The germline gives CDR1 SQVTM, CDR2 ANQGSEA. The CDR3 loop is CSGLLNTEAFF. CDR3 in DNA: TGCAGCGGACTATTGAACACTGAAGCTTTCTTT. The complete variable domain, with remaining parts taken from reference TRBV29-1 and TRBJ1-1, reads SAVISQKPSRDICQRGTSLTIQCQVDSQVTMMFWYRQQPGQSLTLIATANQGSEATYESGFVIDKFPISRPNLTFSTLTVSNMSPEDSSIYLCSGLLNTEAFFGQGTRLTVV.

This chain uses TRBV5-1 with TRBJ1-2; D is ambiguous. Deletions cut 0 bases from V and 7 bases from J, with 10 bases between. CDR1 and CDR2 from the germline V gene are SGHRS and YFSETQ. This CDR3 has 13 amino acids. This CDR3 is CASSLAGYSGYTF. In DNA form, the CDR3 reads TGCGCCAGCAGCTTGGCCGGGTACAGTGGCTACACCTTC.

This chain links TRBV24-1 with TRBJ1-1; D remains unclear. From germline, CDR1 is KGHDR and CDR2 SFDVKD. CDR3 length equals 13 residues. The V end was cut by 5 bases, the J end by 3 bases, with 9 bases between. The CDR3 here is CATSASRDTEAFF. CDR3 DNA sequence: TGTGCCACCAGTGCTAGCAGAGACACTGAAGCTTTCTTT.

The rearrangement joins TRBV3-1 (or the pseudogene TRBV3-2) to TRBJ2-3; 10 nucleotides agree with TRBD2. V lost 7 bases to trimming and J lost 2 bases; unmatched junction nucleotides: 9. The germline gives CDR1 LGHDT, CDR2 YNNKEL (reference sequence). This CDR3 is built from 16 residues. The CDR3 loop is CASKKREGHYTDTQYF. CDR3 DNA: TGTGCCAGCAAAAAGCGGGAGGGCCATTACACAGATACGCAGTATTTT.

This chain uses TRBV2 with TRBJ2-5; 7 bases agree with TRBD1. J gave up 3 bases and V 4 bases, and 5 bases lay outside the gene matches. Germline CDR1 is SNHLY and CDR2 is FYNNEI. This CDR3 is 14 amino acids long. CDR3 residues: CASSGKDREETQYF. CDR3 sequence (DNA): TGTGCCAGCAGTGGAAAAGACAGGGAAGAGACCCAGTACTTC.

The gene calls are TRBV20-1 and TRBJ1-2; D call uncertain. The germline V and J ends were trimmed by 3 bases and 5 bases, with 4 bases remaining between them. This CDR3 comprises 10 residues. From germline, CDR1 is DFQATT and CDR2 SNEGSKA (reference sequence). The CDR3 bases are TGCAGTGCTAGCCTGTATGGCTACACCTTC. Translation gives CSASLYGYTF.